Listed below are T cell receptor beta chains from one sample, sequenced in a study of blood T cells in healthy people across ages. Each CDR3 protein is one row after TCRdb ran MiXCR on the 5' RACE reads. The sample holds fewer than 2,000,000 distinct CDR3 sequences; roughly 43% are singletons and the top ten take under 25%. The material sequenced was blood. The origin of the receptors is a human donor in good health. CDR3s leave out the opening cysteine and the closing phenylalanine or tryptophan. Size is stated for part of the rows, as once, few or many counts, or as a class when the clone is expanded.

V gene: TRBV4-2
clone size: few
J gene: TRBJ1-1
CDR3 protein: ASSQGAVGGTEAF

V gene: TRBV6-2/TRBV6-3
clone size: few
J gene: TRBJ2-3
CDR3 protein: ASSYSREGGSTDTQY

V gene: TRBV5-1
clone size: few
J gene: .
CDR3 protein: ASSLDGQGAYEQY

V gene: TRBV6-2/TRBV6-3
clone size: .
J gene: TRBJ2-1
CDR3 protein: ASSYHLGLAGGLTYNEQF

V gene: TRBV11-2
clone size: .
J gene: TRBJ2-1
CDR3 protein: ASSLGTSGHNEQF

V gene: TRBV3-1
clone size: .
J gene: TRBJ2-1
CDR3 protein: VSSQKSGSGSPYNEQF

V gene: TRBV28
clone size: few
J gene: TRBJ2-4
CDR3 protein: ASWTGANKNIQY

V gene: TRBV5-1
clone size: .
J gene: TRBJ2-5
CDR3 protein: ASRSEGGVRETQY

V gene: TRBV25-1
clone size: .
J gene: TRBJ2-3
CDR3 protein: ASSEYRDGGTDTQY

V gene: TRBV12-3/TRBV12-4
clone size: few
J gene: TRBJ1-2
CDR3 protein: ASSLWAGGDLGGYT

V gene: TRBV13
clone size: .
J gene: TRBJ2-1
CDR3 protein: ASTQRNTTHNEQF

V gene: TRBV5-1
clone size: .
J gene: TRBJ2-7
CDR3 protein: ASSLGLTISSYEQY

V gene: TRBV5-1
clone size: .
J gene: TRBJ1-2
CDR3 protein: ASSASTGWRGYT

V gene: TRBV6-1
clone size: few
J gene: TRBJ2-7
CDR3 protein: ASSESGQGGYEQY

V gene: TRBV27
clone size: .
J gene: TRBJ2-7
CDR3 protein: ASSVDRDRDEQY

V gene: TRBV7-2
clone size: few
J gene: TRBJ2-1
CDR3 protein: ASSLVRLVAGGDEQF